Described below is a single TCR beta chain sequence and its context. These data originate in a study of blood T cell repertoires in COVID-19. The method was immunoSEQ multiplex PCR; TCRdb's version includes in-frame clones alone and lacks a portion of them. The sample has some 180,000 clones; approximately 85% are singletons. The CDR3 contains 15 residues. Germline lookup yields CDR1 SSHAT and CDR2 FNYEAQ (reference sequence). This clonotype originated in a woman aged 55-70 years with acute or convalescent COVID-19. The sequenced material came from peripheral blood. This chain connects TRBV7-7 to TRBJ2-5; TRBD2 matches 10 bases. The CDR3 sequence: CASASGRSYQETQYF. DNA for the CDR3: TGTGCTAGCGCTAGCGGGAGATCGTACCAAGAGACCCAGTACTTC.